The 27 T cell receptor beta chains below all came from one sample that was sequenced in a study of radiotherapy plus CTLA-4 blockade in lung cancer. Some clones are missing from TCRdb's copy, which holds only in-frame ones; the method was immunoSEQ multiplex PCR. The sample holds some 50,000 clones; 84% are singletons and the top ten take around 5.1%. Source: peripheral blood, taken from a patient treated with radiotherapy plus ipilimumab. The receptors derive from a human donor with non-small cell lung cancer whose response to radiotherapy plus ipilimumab could not be evaluated.

The chain employs TRBV30 and TRBJ1-6; TRBD1 matches 12 bases. The CDR3 has 16 residues. Losses at the gene ends were 3 bases for V and 8 bases for J; bases not matched to a gene: 8. CDR1 GTSNPN and CDR2 SVGIG come from the germline V gene (reference sequence). The CDR3 loop reads CAWRAPGQGAYSPLHF. The DNA of the CDR3 is TGTGCCTGGAGGGCCCCGGGACAGGGGGCATATTCACCCCTCCACTTT.

V and J are TRBV19 and TRBJ2-3; D perhaps matches TRBD2 (6 bases). V was trimmed by 3 bases and J by 0 bases, leaving 10 bases between them. This CDR3 is built from 15 residues. CDR1 is LNHDA and CDR2 is SQIVND in the germline V gene (reference sequence). CDR3: CASSMGSGSTDTQYF. The CDR3 DNA reads TGTGCCAGTAGTATGGGTAGCGGCAGCACAGATACGCAGTATTTT.

This chain joins TRBV23-1 and TRBJ1-1; 9 bases fit TRBD1. TRBV23-1 is noted as an ORF with a role that remains uncertain. This CDR3 comprises 16 residues. J gave up 1 base and V 11 bases, and 14 bases lay outside the gene matches. The CDR3, as DNA: TGCGCCTACCCGGGGGAAACAGGGGGCAGGAACACTGAAGCTTTCTTT. Translating gives CAYPGETGGRNTEAFF.

The chain combines TRBV5-4 with TRBJ2-7, with D possibly TRBD2 on 5 matching bases. The V gene lost 1 base and the J gene lost 2 bases, with 13 bases spanning the gap. Germline V CDR1 and CDR2: SGHNT, YYREEE (reference sequence). This CDR3 contains 15 residues. CDR3 sequence: CASSLYGGFPYEQYF. CDR3 nucleotide sequence: TGTGCCAGCAGCTTGTATGGCGGGTTTCCCTACGAGCAGTACTTC.

This rearrangement joins TRBV18 to TRBJ1-3, with D possibly being TRBD1 (5 bases). This CDR3 contains 16 residues. Germline V gives CDR1 KGHSH, CDR2 LQKENI. V lost 0 bases and J 0 bases, leaving 9 bases between the germline ends. CDR3 nucleotide sequence: TGTGCCAGCTCACCACCGACAGTCATCTCTGGAAACACCATATATTTT. Protein product: CASSPPTVISGNTIYF.

The chain carries TRBV6-4 and TRBJ1-1; the D gene is possibly TRBD1 (5 bases). CDR1 MRHNA and CDR2 SNTAGT come from the germline V gene. The CDR3 is 13 amino acids. V dropped 4 bases and J dropped 1 base, with 7 bases sitting between them. CDR3 sequence reads: CASSVQENTEAFF. The CDR3 region has the DNA TGTGCCAGCAGTGTACAGGAGAACACTGAAGCTTTCTTT.

The V and J genes are TRBV6-1 and TRBJ1-5; D gene unclear. V was pared by 0 bases and J by 4 bases, with 7 bases between. The CDR3 has 14 residues. Per germline, CDR1 MNHNS and CDR2 SASEGT. Written as DNA, the CDR3 is TGTGCCAGCAGTGAAGCAGGAGGTAATCAGCCCCAGCATTTT. Its protein product is CASSEAGGNQPQHF.

Note on this clone: This sample includes further DNA sequences coding for the same CDR3. The chain employs TRBV19 and TRBJ1-5; weak D call: TRBD1 (6 bases). Germline loops: CDR1 LNHDA, CDR2 SQIVND (reference sequence). The CDR3 has 16 residues. V lost 1 base to trimming and J lost 1 base, with 11 bases between them. The CDR3 loop is CASSIVRGYSNQPQHF. DNA of the CDR3: TGTGCCAGTAGTATAGTAAGGGGGTACAGCAATCAGCCCCAGCATTTT.

The chain links TRBV2 to TRBJ2-1; the match to TRBD2 covers 10 bases. J lost 9 bases, V lost 6 bases, and 11 bases had no gene match. CDR1 SNHLY and CDR2 FYNNEI come from the germline V gene. CDR3 length equals 15 residues. The CDR3 nucleotides read TGTGCCAGCAGCGTCAAGCGGGAGGGGACAGGTGAGCAGTTCTTC. Protein sequence: CASSVKREGTGEQFF.

V gene TRBV28 combines with J gene TRBJ2-2; possible D gene TRBD1, 5 bases. V lost 7 bases to trimming and J lost 0 bases, with 9 bases between them. CDR1 MDHEN and CDR2 SYDVKM come from the germline V gene. The CDR3 is 14 amino acids. The CDR3 bases are TGTGCCAGCACAGGGATGCCGAACACCGGGGAGCTGTTTTTT. Translation gives CASTGMPNTGELFF.

The chain links TRBV30 to TRBJ2-7; perhaps TRBD2 as D (5 bases). CDR1 and CDR2 (germline): GTSNPN, SVGIG (reference sequence). The CDR3 is 13 amino acids. The V gene lost 4 bases and the J gene lost 0 bases, with 10 bases spanning the gap. CDR3 amino acids: CAWTDGGSYEQYF. The CDR3 DNA sequence: TGTGCCTGGACGGACGGAGGCTCCTACGAGCAGTACTTC.

The rearrangement joins TRBV5-5 to TRBJ2-7; TRBD1 matches at 10 bases. Germline V gene data show CDR1 as SGHKS and CDR2 as YYEKEE (reference sequence). The V and J ends lost 0 bases and 3 bases, in that order; junction bases with no gene match: 6. The CDR3 contains 16 residues. Written as DNA, the CDR3 is TGTGCCAGCAGCTTGGCCGGGACAGGGGCCTTCTACGAGCAGTACTTC. Protein sequence: CASSLAGTGAFYEQYF.

The chain recombines TRBV9 with TRBJ1-3; a possible D gene is TRBD1 (6 bases). Germline CDR1 is SGDLS and CDR2 is YYNGEE. Trimming took off 2 bases at V and 0 bases at J, with 9 bases between the two ends. The CDR3 covers 15 residues. CDR3 coding DNA: TGTGCCAGCAGCGTCCAGGGGAACTCTGGAAACACCATATATTTT. Its protein is CASSVQGNSGNTIYF. The full variable domain, completed using reference TRBV9 and TRBJ1-3, is DSGVTQTPKHLITATGQRVTLRCSPRSGDLSVYWYQQSLDQGLQFLIQYYNGEERAKGNILERFSAQQFPDLHSELNLSSLELGDSALYFCASSVQGNSGNTIYFGEGSWLTVV.

The gene calls are TRBV7-3 and TRBJ2-2, with D tentatively TRBD1 (6 bases). Germline V gene data show CDR1 as SGHTA and CDR2 as FQGTGA. The V end was cut by 2 bases, the J end by 2 bases, with 24 bases between. The CDR3 is made up of 20 amino acids. The CDR3 sequence: CASSLWLRGIGQNNTGELFF. In DNA form, the CDR3 reads TGTGCCAGCAGCTTATGGCTGAGGGGGATCGGACAAAATAACACCGGGGAGCTGTTTTTT.

J is TRBJ2-2 and V is TRBV30, with 7 bases identical to TRBD1. J lost 1 base, V lost 4 bases, and 18 bases had no gene match. Per germline, CDR1 GTSNPN and CDR2 SVGIG (reference sequence). There are 19 residues in the CDR3. CDR3 coding DNA: TGTGCCTGGACCCCAGTTCGCAGTTTTCAGGGGGTGAACACCGGGGAGCTGTTTTTT. As protein: CAWTPVRSFQGVNTGELFF. Full variable domain (rest looked up from reference TRBV30 and TRBJ2-2): SQTIHQWPATLVQPVGSPLSLECTVEGTSNPNLYWYRQAAGRGLQLLFYSVGIGQISSEVPQNLSASRPQDRQFILSSKKLLLSDSGFYLCAWTPVRSFQGVNTGELFFGEGSRLTVL.

The chain couples TRBV7-3 to TRBJ1-2; D might be TRBD1 (5 bases). Germline V gene lookup returns CDR1 SGHTA and CDR2 FQGTGA. The CDR3 totals 13 residues. V was shortened by 2 bases and J by 7 bases, with 11 bases between the two germline ends. In DNA, the CDR3 is TGTGCCAGCAGCTTAGATCCCCAGGGTGGCTACACCTTC. This gives the protein CASSLDPQGGYTF.

The V call is TRBV14, the J call TRBJ2-1, with TRBD2 matching over 10 bases. CDR3 length: 15 amino acids. Looked up from germline, CDR1 is SGHDN and CDR2 is FVKESK. Trimming cost V 3 bases and J 5 bases; bases outside gene matches: 4. The CDR3 DNA sequence: TGTGCCAGCAGCCACTCTAGCGGGGGTCACAATGAGCAGTTCTTC. Its protein product is CASSHSSGGHNEQFF.

The V and J genes are TRBV4-1 and TRBJ2-7; no reliable D call. The V gene's germline CDR1 is MGHRA and CDR2 YSYEKL. CDR3 size: 15 residues. The germline V and J ends were trimmed by 0 bases and 4 bases, with 13 bases remaining between them. Here the CDR3 reads CASSQDLLAEYEQYF. CDR3 DNA: TGCGCCAGCAGCCAAGATCTTCTGGCGGAATACGAGCAGTACTTC.

CDR3 protein: CASSQQDGELFF. The CDR3 DNA reads as TGTGCCAGCAGTCAACAGGACGGGGAGCTGTTTTTT. The chain is built from TRBV6-5 and TRBJ2-2; TRBD1 is a possible D gene (5 bases). V was pared by 5 bases and J by 7 bases, with 8 bases between. CDR1 and CDR2 (germline): MNHEY, SVGAGI. The CDR3 sequence is 12 residues long.

The J gene is TRBJ2-7, the V gene TRBV15, with a weak D call TRBD2 (6 bases). CDR1 LNHNV and CDR2 YYDKDF come from the germline V gene (reference sequence). Trimming left V 2 bases short and J 4 bases short, with 15 bases between. The CDR3 is 15 amino acids. CDR3 nucleotides: TGTGCCACCAGCAGATTTAGCGGAGAGCTATACGAGCAGTACTTC. This gives the protein CATSRFSGELYEQYF.

The table lists this clone with a count of one. This sequence joins TRBV5-6 and TRBJ2-3; no definite D call. The CDR3 covers 15 residues. Trimming took 0 bases from V and 1 from J, leaving 9 bases between them. Germline assignment: CDR1 SGHDT and CDR2 YYEEEE. CDR3 residues: CASSLVGSGTDTQYF. The CDR3 DNA reads TGTGCCAGCAGCTTGGTCGGGTCTGGCACAGATACGCAGTATTTT.

J is TRBJ2-7 and V is TRBV5-4; 11 bases agree with TRBD2. V trimming: 4 bases; J trimming: 3 bases; junction bases outside the gene matches: 6. The CDR3 loop spans 15 amino acids. CDR1 SGHNT and CDR2 YYREEE come from the germline V gene (reference sequence). DNA for the CDR3: TGTGCCAGCAGCAAGAGTAGCGGGAGGGACTACGAGCAGTACTTC. It codes for CASSKSSGRDYEQYF.

In this sample, this clone turned up a few times. J is TRBJ2-7 and V is TRBV7-9, with D perhaps matching TRBD2 (7 bases). The CDR3 covers 17 residues. V dropped 2 bases and J dropped 3 bases, with 20 bases sitting between them. The V gene's germline CDR1 is SEHNR and CDR2 FQNEAQ (reference sequence). This CDR3 is CASSLSSLKGGYYEQYF. The DNA for the CDR3 is TGTGCCAGCAGCTTATCCAGCCTAAAGGGGGGGTACTACGAGCAGTACTTC.

The table lists this clone with a count of one. The chain has TRBV7-2 and TRBJ2-2; D is unclear. The CDR3 is made up of 11 amino acids. Trimming took off 5 bases at V and 8 bases at J, with 6 bases between the two ends. CDR1 and CDR2 from the germline V gene are SGHTA and FQGNSA. The CDR3 sequence is CASSLRGELFF. The CDR3 DNA reads as TGTGCCAGCAGCCTACGTGGGGAGCTGTTTTTT.

The chain couples TRBV29-1 to TRBJ1-1, with a possible D match to TRBD1 (6 bases). V lost 5 bases and J lost 0, with 13 bases in between. Germline CDR1 and CDR2: SQVTM and ANQGSEA. The CDR3 runs to 14 residues. In DNA, the CDR3 is TGCAGCGTTCGGGGCGGGGGCCTGAACACTGAAGCTTTCTTT. Protein product: CSVRGGGLNTEAFF.

The chain carries TRBV11-3 and TRBJ2-5; 12 nucleotides line up with TRBD2. Unmatched junction bases numbered 4, after V lost 4 bases and J lost 1 base. Per the germline V gene, CDR1 is SGHNT and CDR2 is YENEEA. This CDR3 is 16 amino acids long. Here the CDR3 DNA reads TGTGCCAGCAGCTCCGGACTAGCGGGACCCCAAGAGACCCAGTACTTC. Residues: CASSSGLAGPQETQYF.

The chain has TRBV19 and TRBJ1-5, with a tentative D call TRBD1 (5 bases). There are 15 residues in the CDR3. Trimming pared 5 bases from V and 3 bases from J, leaving 14 bases between. Germline CDR1 reads LNHDA; CDR2 reads SQIVND (reference sequence). CDR3 sequence: CASSAPGDYNQPQHF. The CDR3 coding sequence is TGTGCCAGTAGTGCCCCCGGGGACTACAATCAGCCCCAGCATTTT.